This T cell receptor (beta chain) was retrieved from a study of spatial heterogeneity in lung cancer. One entry per CDR3 protein, called by TCRdb with MiXCR from the 5' RACE reads. Here the sample spans some 100,000 distinct CDR3 sequences, less than 15% being singletons. Time point: sample taken at primary tumor resection. The CDR3 is 13 residues long. Trimming removed 1 base from V and 7 bases from J, with 11 bases in between. Per germline, CDR1 SNHLY and CDR2 FYNNEI. This clonotype showed up just a few times. This sequence was found in a male donor with early-stage non-small cell lung cancer. This sample comprised PBMCs, obtained at surgery. The chain uses TRBV2 and TRBJ2-7; perhaps TRBD2 as D (5 bases). The CDR3 region is CASSEVGTGEQYF. The CDR3 nucleotides are TGTGCCAGCAGTGAAGTCGGAACGGGGGAGCAGTACTTC.